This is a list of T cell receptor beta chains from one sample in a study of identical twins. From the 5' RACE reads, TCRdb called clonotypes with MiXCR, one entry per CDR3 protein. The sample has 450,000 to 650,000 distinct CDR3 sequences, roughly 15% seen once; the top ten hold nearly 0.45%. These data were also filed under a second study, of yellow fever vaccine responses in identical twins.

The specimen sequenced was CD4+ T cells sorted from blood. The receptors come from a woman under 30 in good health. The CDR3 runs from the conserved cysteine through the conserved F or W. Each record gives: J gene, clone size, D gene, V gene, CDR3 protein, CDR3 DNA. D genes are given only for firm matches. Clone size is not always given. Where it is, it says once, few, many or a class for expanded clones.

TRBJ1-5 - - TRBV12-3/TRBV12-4 CASSYRGRGNQPQHF TGTGCCAGCAGCTATCGTGGGCGGGGGAATCAGCCCCAGCATTTT
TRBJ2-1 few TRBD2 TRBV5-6 CASSLVPTSAGYNEQFF TGTGCCAGCAGCTTGGTTCCAACTAGCGCGGGCTACAATGAGCAGTTCTTC
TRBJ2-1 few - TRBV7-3 CASSPRPGDTNEQFF TGTGCCAGCAGCCCCCGGCCGGGGGATACAAATGAGCAGTTCTTC
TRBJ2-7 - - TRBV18 CASSPSGGLNEQYF TGTGCCAGCTCCCCCTCCGGGGGGCTAAACGAGCAGTACTTC
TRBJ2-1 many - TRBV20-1 CSARDVEQFF TGCAGTGCTAGAGATGTTGAGCAGTTCTTC
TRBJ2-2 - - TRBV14 CASSPRRRNANTGELFF TGTGCCAGCAGCCCCCGGCGGAGGAACGCGAACACCGGGGAGCTGTTTTTT
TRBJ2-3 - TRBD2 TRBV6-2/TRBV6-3 CASRRPGLAGDTQYF TGTGCCAGCAGACGACCCGGACTAGCGGGAGATACGCAGTATTTT
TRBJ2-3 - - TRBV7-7 CASSPHGTDTQYF TGTGCCAGCAGCCCCCATGGCACAGATACGCAGTATTTT
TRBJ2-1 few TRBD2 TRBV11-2 CASSNRPREDRVNEQFF TGTGCCAGCAGCAACCGACCTCGGGAGGACCGAGTCAATGAGCAGTTCTTC
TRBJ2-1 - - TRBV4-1 CASSQGWGDGYEQFF TGCGCCAGCAGCCAAGGCTGGGGGGATGGGTATGAGCAGTTCTTC
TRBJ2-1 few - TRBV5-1 CASSLWDTLGSSYNEQFF TGCGCCAGCAGCTTGTGGGACACTCTAGGGAGCTCCTACAATGAGCAGTTCTTC
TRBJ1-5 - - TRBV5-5 CASSDSISNQPQHF TGTGCCAGCAGCGACAGTATTTCTAATCAGCCCCAGCATTTT
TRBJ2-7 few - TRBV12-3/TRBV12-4 CASSLSYRAYEQYF TGTGCCAGCAGTTTATCTTACAGGGCCTACGAGCAGTACTTC